Below are 10 T cell receptor beta chains sequenced from a single sample in a study of blood T cell repertoires in COVID-19. Assay used: immunoSEQ multiplex PCR; TCRdb lists only in-frame clones, some missing. The sample lists roughly 140,000 clones; roughly 79% were seen once. The sequenced sample was peripheral blood. These receptors all come from a human donor with acute or convalescent COVID-19. The donor label of this sample is uncertain.

V is TRBV12-1 and J is TRBJ2-3; the DNA was not compared with TRBD1, the D call given in the table. TRBV12-1 is listed as a pseudogene. The CDR3 has 10 residues. CDR3 protein: CASSSFRQYF. The CDR3, as DNA: TGTGCCAGCAGCTCCTTTAGACAATATTTT.

The chain is built from TRBV5-1 and TRBJ1-6; D ambiguous. V was pared by 0 bases and J by 10 bases, with 14 bases between. Germline assignment: CDR1 SGHRS and CDR2 YFSETQ. CDR3 length: 15 residues. The CDR3 DNA reads as TGCGCCAGCAGCTTGGGAGGGAATAAATTGTCACCCCTCCACTTT. Residues: CASSLGGNKLSPLHF.

This clone was counted once. This rearrangement joins TRBV12-3 or TRBV12-4 to TRBJ1-2, with D tentatively TRBD1 (5 bases). Between the trimmed V and J ends, which lost 0 bases and 7 bases, there was a span of 9 bases. This CDR3 contains 13 residues. In DNA, the CDR3 is TGTGCCAGCAGTTTAGCGACAGTAAGTGGCTACACCTTC. As protein: CASSLATVSGYTF.

The DNA for the CDR3 is TGTGCCAGCAGCTTCCGGGACAGAGAGACCCAGTACTTC. Protein product: CASSFRDRETQYF. This chain connects TRBV9 to TRBJ2-5; TRBD1 matches 7 bases. The CDR3 loop spans 13 amino acids. The V and J ends lost 4 bases and 4 bases, in that order; junction bases with no gene match: 4. Germline assignment: CDR1 SGDLS and CDR2 YYNGEE.

The chain uses TRBV4-1 and TRBJ1-5, with no clear D. Trimming stripped 4 bases from V and 0 bases from J, with 7 bases between. The CDR3 spans 14 residues. Germline values: CDR1 MGHRA, CDR2 YSYEKL. The CDR3 sequence is CASSRQNSNQPQHF. For the CDR3, the DNA is TGCGCCAGCAGCCGGCAGAATAGCAATCAGCCCCAGCATTTT.

The rearrangement links TRBV6-6 to TRBJ2-5; TRBD2 is a possible D gene (6 bases). V gave up 5 bases and J gave up 7 bases, with 17 bases separating them. CDR3 size: 14 residues. CDR1 is MNHNY and CDR2 is SVGAGI in the germline V gene (reference sequence). This CDR3 is CASSAAGGWMTQYF. DNA for the CDR3: TGTGCCAGCAGTGCGGCCGGGGGATGGATGACCCAGTACTTC.

V is TRBV5-5 and J is TRBJ2-4, with D possibly matching TRBD2 (6 bases). The CDR3 totals 16 residues. The V end was cut by 6 bases, the J end by 0 bases, with 16 bases between. The germline V gene encodes CDR1 SGHKS and CDR2 YYEKEE (reference sequence). CDR3 protein: CASISSEGLAKNIQYF. Here the CDR3 DNA reads TGTGCCAGCATAAGCTCGGAGGGGCTAGCCAAAAACATTCAGTACTTC. Complete variable domain (other parts from reference TRBV5-5 and TRBJ2-4): DAGVTQSPTHLIKTRGQQVTLRCSPISGHKSVSWYQQVLGQGPQFIFQYYEKEERGRGNFPDRFSARQFPNYSSELNVNALLLGDSALYLCASISSEGLAKNIQYFGAGTRLSVL.

The sample holds one count of this clone. The chain carries TRBV6-5 and TRBJ2-2, with TRBD1 as a possible D gene (5 bases). The CDR3 is 12 amino acids. Trimming removed 7 bases from V and 6 bases from J, with 9 bases in between. Looked up from germline, CDR1 is MNHEY and CDR2 is SVGAGI. The CDR3 DNA reads as TGTGCCAGCACCGCAGGGTCCGGGGAGCTGTTTTTT. Amino acids: CASTAGSGELFF.

The chain carries TRBV3-1 (or the pseudogene TRBV3-2) and TRBJ1-4, with D uncertain. Germline V gives CDR1 LGHDT, CDR2 YNNKEL (reference sequence). The ends were cut back, 4 bases at V and 4 bases at J, with 10 bases in the middle. CDR3 length: 14 amino acids. For the CDR3, the DNA is TGTGCCAGCAGCCTTCGTCCCGTTAATGAAAAACTGTTTTTT. Protein product: CASSLRPVNEKLFF.

The chain employs TRBV30 and TRBJ2-1; tentatively, D is TRBD2 (5 bases). V lost 2 bases and J lost 6, with 11 bases in between. Germline CDR1 reads GTSNPN; CDR2 reads SVGIG (reference sequence). The CDR3 is 13 amino acids. CDR3 bases: TGTGCCTGGAGTACCCGGACTGGCAATGAGCAGTTCTTC. Translated: CAWSTRTGNEQFF.